In its sample, the clone carrying this T cell receptor beta chain was seen many times. V lost 3 bases and J lost 0, with 12 bases in between. Germline V gene data show CDR1 as LNHDA and CDR2 as SQIVND (reference sequence). The length of the CDR3 is 16 residues. The data derive from a study of human T cells and chemical hapten exposure. It was from unfractionated whole blood that total RNA was extracted. The library labeled individual cDNA molecules by adding unique molecular identifiers to them. TCRdb reprocessed the reads via MiXCR and lists one record per CDR3 protein. The sample yields about 120,000 distinct CDR3 sequences, about 7.7% seen once.

The receptor was isolated from a human donor in good health. Some clones in this sample may be carry-over from other donors' samples. The chain joins TRBV19 to TRBJ1-5; possibly TRBD1 for D (6 bases). Specimen: whole blood. The CDR3 is CASSIRTDDSNQPQHF. The DNA of the CDR3 is TGTGCCAGTAGTATTCGGACAGATGATAGCAATCAGCCCCAGCATTTT.